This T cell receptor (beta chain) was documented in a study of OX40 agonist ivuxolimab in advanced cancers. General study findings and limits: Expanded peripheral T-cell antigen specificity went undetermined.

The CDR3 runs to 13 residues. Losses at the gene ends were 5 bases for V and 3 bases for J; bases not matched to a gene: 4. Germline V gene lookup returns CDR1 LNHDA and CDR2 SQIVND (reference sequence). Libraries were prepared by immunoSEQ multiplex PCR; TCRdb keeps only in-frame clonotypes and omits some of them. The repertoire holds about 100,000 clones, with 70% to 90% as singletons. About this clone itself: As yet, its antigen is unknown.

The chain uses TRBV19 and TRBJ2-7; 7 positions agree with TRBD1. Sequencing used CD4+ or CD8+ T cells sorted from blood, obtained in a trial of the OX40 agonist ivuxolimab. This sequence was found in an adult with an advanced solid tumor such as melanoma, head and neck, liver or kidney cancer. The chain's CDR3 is CASSPGTDYEQYF. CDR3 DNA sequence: TGTGCCAGTAGTCCCGGGACAGACTACGAGCAGTACTTC.